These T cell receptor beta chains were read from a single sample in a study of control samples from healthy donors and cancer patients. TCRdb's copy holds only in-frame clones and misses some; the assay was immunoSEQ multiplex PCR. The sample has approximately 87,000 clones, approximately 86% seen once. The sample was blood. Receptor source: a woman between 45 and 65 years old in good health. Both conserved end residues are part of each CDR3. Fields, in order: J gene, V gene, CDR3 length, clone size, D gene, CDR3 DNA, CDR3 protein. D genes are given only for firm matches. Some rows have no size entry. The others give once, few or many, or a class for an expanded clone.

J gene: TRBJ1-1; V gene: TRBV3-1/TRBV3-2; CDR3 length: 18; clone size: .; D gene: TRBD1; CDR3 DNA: TGTGCCAGCAGCCAACGCCATGGTGGGACAGTCATGAACACTGAAGCTTTCTTT; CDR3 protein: CASSQRHGGTVMNTEAFF
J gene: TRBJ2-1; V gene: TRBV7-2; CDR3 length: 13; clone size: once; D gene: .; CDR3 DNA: TGTGCCAGCAGCTTGACAGCCTACAATGAGCAGTTCTTC; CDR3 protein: CASSLTAYNEQFF
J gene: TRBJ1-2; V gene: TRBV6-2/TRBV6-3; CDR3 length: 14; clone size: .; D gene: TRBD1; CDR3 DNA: TGTGCCAGCAGTTTCGGACAGGGGGCATATGGCTACACCTTC; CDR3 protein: CASSFGQGAYGYTF
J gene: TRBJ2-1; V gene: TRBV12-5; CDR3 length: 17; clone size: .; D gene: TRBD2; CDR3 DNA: TGTGCTAGTGGTTTGGTAATGGCAGCGGGGGGGCCTCATGAGCAGTTCTTC; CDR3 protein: CASGLVMAAGGPHEQFF
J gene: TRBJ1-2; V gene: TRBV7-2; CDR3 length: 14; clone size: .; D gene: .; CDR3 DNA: TGTGCCAGCAGCCCGGGACTGATAAACTATGGCTACACCTTC; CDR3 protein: CASSPGLINYGYTF
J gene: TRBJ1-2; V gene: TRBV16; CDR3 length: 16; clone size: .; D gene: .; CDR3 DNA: TGTGCCAGCAGCCCCCCGAGGAAGGGGGGGGGTTATGGCTACACCTTC; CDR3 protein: CASSPPRKGGGYGYTF
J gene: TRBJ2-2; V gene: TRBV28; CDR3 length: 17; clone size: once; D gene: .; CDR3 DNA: TGTGCCAGCAGTGGGCCCCGGGGGGCGAGGCGGACCGGGGAGCTGTTTTTT; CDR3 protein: CASSGPRGARRTGELFF
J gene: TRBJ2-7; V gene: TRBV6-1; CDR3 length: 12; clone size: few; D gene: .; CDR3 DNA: TGTGCCAGCAGTGACATTAGGTACGAGCAGTACTTC; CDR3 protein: CASSDIRYEQYF
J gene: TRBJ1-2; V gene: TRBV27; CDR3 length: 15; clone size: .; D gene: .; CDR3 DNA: TGTGCCAGCAGTTTATCTGCTATCGGAGGATATGGCTACACCTTC; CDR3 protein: CASSLSAIGGYGYTF
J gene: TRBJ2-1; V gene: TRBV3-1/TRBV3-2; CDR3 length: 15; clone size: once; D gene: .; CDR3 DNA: TGTGCCAGCAGCGCCCGACTCGGATCCTACAATGAGCAGTTCTTC; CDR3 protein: CASSARLGSYNEQFF
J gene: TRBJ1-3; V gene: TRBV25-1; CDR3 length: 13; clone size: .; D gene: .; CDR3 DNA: TGTGCCAGCAGTGAATATTCTGGAAACACCATATATTTT; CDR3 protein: CASSEYSGNTIYF
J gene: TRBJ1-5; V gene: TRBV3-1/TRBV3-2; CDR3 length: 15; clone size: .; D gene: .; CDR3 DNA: TGTGCCAGCAGCCTGGTCCCAGGACAGCTTCAGCCCCAGCATTTT; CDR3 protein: CASSLVPGQLQPQHF
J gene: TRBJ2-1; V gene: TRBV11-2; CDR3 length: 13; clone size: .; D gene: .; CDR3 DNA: TGTGCCAGCAGCTTAGGGCGCTCCAATGAGCAGTTCTTC; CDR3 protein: CASSLGRSNEQFF
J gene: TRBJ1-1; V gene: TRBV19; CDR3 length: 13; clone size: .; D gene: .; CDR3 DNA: TGTGCCAGTAAATCCTTGACGGCCACTGAAGCTTTCTTT; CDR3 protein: CASKSLTATEAFF
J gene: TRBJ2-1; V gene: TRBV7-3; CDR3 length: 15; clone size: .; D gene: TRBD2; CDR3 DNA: TGTGCCAGCAGCTACACTAGCGGGGGGTACAATGAGCAGTTCTTC; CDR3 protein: CASSYTSGGYNEQFF
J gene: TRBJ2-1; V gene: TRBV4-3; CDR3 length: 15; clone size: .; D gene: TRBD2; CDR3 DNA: TGCGCCAGCAGCCAGAGCGGGAGCTCCTACAATGAGCAGTTCTTC; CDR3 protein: CASSQSGSSYNEQFF
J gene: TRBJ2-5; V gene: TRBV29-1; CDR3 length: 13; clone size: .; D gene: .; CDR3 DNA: TGCAGCGTCGAAGGGGACCGGTGGCGGACCCAGTACTTC; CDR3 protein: CSVEGDRWRTQYF
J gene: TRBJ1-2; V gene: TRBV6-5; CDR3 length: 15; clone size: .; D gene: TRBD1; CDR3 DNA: TGTGCCAGCAGTTACCTGACAGGGGGGTTCTATGGCTACACCTTC; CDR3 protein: CASSYLTGGFYGYTF
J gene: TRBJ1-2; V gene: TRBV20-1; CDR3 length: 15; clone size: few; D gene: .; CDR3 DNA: TGCAGTGCTAGTACCAAGTCTATTGCAACTTATGGCTACACCTTC; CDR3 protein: CSASTKSIATYGYTF
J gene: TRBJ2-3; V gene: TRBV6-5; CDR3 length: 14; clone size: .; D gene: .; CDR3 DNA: TGTGCCAGCAAGCGGTCGGACGGCACAGATACGCAGTATTTT; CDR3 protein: CASKRSDGTDTQYF
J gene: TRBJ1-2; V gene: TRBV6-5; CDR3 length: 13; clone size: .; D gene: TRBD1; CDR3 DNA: TGTGCCAGCCTTGGGGGGACAGGCTATGGCTACACCTTC; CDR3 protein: CASLGGTGYGYTF
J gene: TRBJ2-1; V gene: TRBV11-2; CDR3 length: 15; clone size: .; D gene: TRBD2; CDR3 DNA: TGTGCCAGCAGCGAAGGGGCGGGGGGATACAATGAGCAGTTCTTC; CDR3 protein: CASSEGAGGYNEQFF
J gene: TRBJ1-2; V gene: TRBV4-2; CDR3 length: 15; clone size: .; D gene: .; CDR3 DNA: TGTGCCAGCAGCCAAGTGGGATCCGGGACGCCTGGCTACACCTTC; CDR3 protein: CASSQVGSGTPGYTF
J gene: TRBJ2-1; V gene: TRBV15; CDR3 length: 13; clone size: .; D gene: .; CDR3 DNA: TGTGCCACCAGCAGACTTTCAGAGAATGAGCAGTTCTTC; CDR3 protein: CATSRLSENEQFF
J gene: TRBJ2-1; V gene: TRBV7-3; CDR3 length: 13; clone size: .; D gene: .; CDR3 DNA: TGTGCCAGCAGCTTACGGGGCTACAATGAGCAGTTCTTC; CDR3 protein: CASSLRGYNEQFF